The T cell receptor beta chain described here comes from a study of T cell responses to AZD1222 COVID-19 vaccine. Turning to this clone: No antigen is known for it.

Method: immunoSEQ multiplex PCR; TCRdb's copy keeps in-frame clones and lacks some. Of about 94,000 clones listed, about 90% are singletons. Study-wide points: Among the donors, most were white British and more were female, and clonal diversity was possibly underestimated. No repertoire was sampled before or during the peak T cell response, only after it. Spike-specific TCRs gained breadth and depth after people received two AZD1222 doses.

Per the germline V gene, CDR1 is MNHEY and CDR2 is SVGEGT. The length of the CDR3 is 14 residues. V lost 5 bases, J lost 6 bases, and 14 bases lay in between. This chain uses TRBV6-2 or TRBV6-3 with TRBJ1-5, with D possibly being TRBD1 (6 bases). Sequenced here: peripheral blood, sampled on day 0 of AZD1222 vaccination. This clonotype was sampled from an adult in good health. As DNA, the CDR3 is TGTGCCAGCAGTGGGGGGGCTGGGAGTCAGCCCCAGCATTTT. Translating it yields CASSGGAGSQPQHF.